What follows describes a single T cell receptor (beta chain). Its antigen is undetermined. Germline V gene sequence: CDR1 SGDLS, CDR2 YYNGEE. Unmatched junction bases numbered 4, after V lost 3 bases and J lost 5 bases. This CDR3 comprises 14 residues. This sample stems from a study of shared clonotypes between healthy human individuals. Study-wide findings and caveats: Lower generation probabilities were found for non-shared clonotypes than for those shared by all four donors. Clonotype sharing levels among donors were expected to vary with sequencing depth.

The method was immunoSEQ multiplex PCR; TCRdb's version includes in-frame clones alone and lacks a portion of them. The sample lists more than 2,000,000 clones, 90% to 95% occurring once. Sequencing was carried out using naive CD4+ T cells from PBMCs. As for subset: CD45RA+ positively selected. The rearrangement joins TRBV9 to TRBJ2-1; 8 nucleotides align to TRBD1. This receptor was identified in a man younger than 30 in good health. Some clones in this sample may be carry-over from other donors' samples. For the CDR3, the DNA is TGTGCCAGCAGCGCCGGGACAGGACACAATGAGCAGTTCTTC. Translating gives CASSAGTGHNEQFF.